The next 15 T cell receptor beta chains were all read from a single sample in a study of graft-versus-host responses after intestinal transplantation. Sequencing used immunoSEQ multiplex PCR; TCRdb keeps in-frame clones, though not all of them. The table lists tens of thousands of clones, just under 95% of them singletons. Their recognized antigens are unknown. Specimen: unstimulated CD4+ T cells sorted from spleen or lymph node cells, collected before intestinal transplant. These receptors all come from a human donor who received an intestinal transplant.

The chain combines TRBV5-1 with TRBJ1-2; the D gene is possibly TRBD1 (6 bases). The germline V gene has CDR1 SGHRS and CDR2 YFSETQ. V was pared by 4 bases and J by 1 base, with 23 bases between. The CDR3 has 18 residues. The CDR3 nucleotides read TGCGCCAGCAGCCCGGCGACCGATTATATCAGGGGTAACTATGGCTACACCTTC. Encoded protein: CASSPATDYIRGNYGYTF. Based on the CDR3 plus reference TRBV5-1 and TRBJ1-2, the full variable domain is KAGVTQTPRYLIKTRGQQVTLSCSPISGHRSVSWYQQTPGQGLQFLFEYFSETQRNKGNFPGRFSGRQFSNSRSEMNVSTLELGDSALYLCASSPATDYIRGNYGYTFGSGTRLTVV.

The chain joins TRBV5-1 to TRBJ1-4; 7 bases align to TRBD1. This CDR3 is built from 14 residues. With V trimmed by 5 bases and J by 2 bases, 3 bases remained unmatched. The germline CDR1 and CDR2 sequences are SGHRS and YFSETQ. This chain's CDR3 is CASRETGTNEKLFF. The CDR3 coding sequence is TGCGCCAGCAGAGAGACAGGGACTAATGAAAAACTGTTTTTT.

The chain joins TRBV5-1 to TRBJ2-5; maybe TRBD1 (6 bases). Germline V gene data show CDR1 as SGHRS and CDR2 as YFSETQ. The CDR3 extends over 13 amino acids. V was cut by 4 bases and J by 2 bases, with 9 bases left in between. CDR3 in amino acids: CASSATGQETQYF. CDR3 nucleotides: TGCGCCAGCAGCGCGACAGGTCAAGAGACCCAGTACTTC.

The chain links TRBV6-5 to TRBJ2-3, with D possibly called TRBD1 or TRBD2 (5 bases each). V was pared by 8 bases and J by 1 base, with 7 bases between. The CDR3 is 12 residues long. The germline V gene has CDR1 MNHEY and CDR2 SVGAGI. CDR3: CASRGGTDTQYF. CDR3 DNA: TGTGCCAGCCGAGGGGGCACAGATACGCAGTATTTT.

This clone was recorded a few times. V gene TRBV2 combines with J gene TRBJ1-1; no clear D gene. Trimming removed 5 bases at V and 1 base at J, with 8 bases between. There are 13 residues in the CDR3. Per germline, CDR1 SNHLY and CDR2 FYNNEI. The CDR3 bases are TGTGCCAGCAGTCTCCGGACGAACACTGAAGCTTTCTTT. This encodes CASSLRTNTEAFF.

The rearrangement joins TRBV19 to TRBJ1-3; possibly TRBD1 for D (5 bases). The CDR3 spans 16 residues. CDR1 is LNHDA, CDR2 SQIVND, per germline (reference sequence). The V end was cut by 1 base, the J end by 2 bases, with 12 bases between. The CDR3 spells CASSIAQGRAGNTIYF. CDR3 DNA sequence: TGTGCCAGTAGTATAGCCCAGGGAAGGGCTGGAAACACCATATATTTT.

This chain uses TRBV5-1 with TRBJ2-7, with 8 bases that match TRBD2. Germline values: CDR1 SGHRS, CDR2 YFSETQ. J was trimmed by 5 bases and V by 4 bases; bases with no gene match: 8. CDR3 length: 14 residues. CDR3 bases: TGCGCCAGCAGCGACGGACTAGCCGCGAACGAGCAGTACTTC. Translating it yields CASSDGLAANEQYF.

The rearrangement uses TRBV7-9 and TRBJ1-3, with 8 bases lining up with TRBD1. The junction had 2 bases not matched to a gene; V was cut back by 1 base and J by 3 bases. Germline V gene sequence: CDR1 SEHNR, CDR2 FQNEAQ (reference sequence). The CDR3 is 15 residues long. This chain's CDR3 is CASSLGQGSGNTIYF. For the CDR3, the DNA is TGTGCCAGCAGCTTAGGACAGGGGAGTGGAAACACCATATATTTT.

This sequence joins TRBV19 and TRBJ2-7, with 11 nucleotides matching TRBD1. This CDR3 region has 15 residues. Trimming removed 7 bases from V and 0 bases from J; junction bases left unmatched: 5. Looked up from germline, CDR1 is LNHDA and CDR2 is SQIVND (reference sequence). DNA for the CDR3: TGTGCCAGTACCTCCGGGACAGGGGGCTCCTACGAGCAGTACTTC. Amino acid sequence: CASTSGTGGSYEQYF.

The chain recombines TRBV4-1 with TRBJ1-1, with no clear D. The CDR3 totals 15 residues. V lost 1 base, J lost 3 bases, and 12 bases lay in between. Germline assignment: CDR1 MGHRA and CDR2 YSYEKL. CDR3 loop: CASSQGDSSYTEAFF. DNA for the CDR3: TGCGCCAGCAGCCAAGGGGATTCCTCTTACACTGAAGCTTTCTTT.

This sequence joins TRBV15 and TRBJ2-3; D perhaps matches TRBD2 (5 bases). The germline V and J ends were trimmed by 0 bases and 0 bases, with 10 bases remaining between them. Germline V lookup: CDR1 LNHNV, CDR2 YYDKDF (reference sequence). This CDR3 has 16 amino acids. The CDR3 nucleotides are TGTGCCACCAGCAGAGATCCGGGAATCAGCACAGATACGCAGTATTTT. It yields the protein CATSRDPGISTDTQYF.

This rearrangement joins TRBV28 to TRBJ1-2, with D possibly TRBD1 on 6 matching bases. The CDR3 totals 12 residues. With 8 bases removed from V and 4 bases from J, the gap between germline ends came to 11 bases. Germline lookup yields CDR1 MDHEN and CDR2 SYDVKM. CDR3 region: CASCGTLYGYTF. In nucleotides, the CDR3 is TGTGCCAGCTGCGGGACACTCTATGGCTACACCTTC.

The rearrangement links TRBV19 to TRBJ2-5; no clear D gene. The CDR3 contains 14 residues. The V end was cut by 4 bases, the J end by 1 base, with 10 bases between. CDR1 and CDR2 from the germline V gene are LNHDA and SQIVND (reference sequence). The CDR3 here is CASSKWGFQETQYF. Here the CDR3 DNA reads TGTGCCAGTAGTAAGTGGGGATTCCAAGAGACCCAGTACTTC. The full variable domain, its missing parts supplied by reference TRBV19 and TRBJ2-5, is DGGITQSPKYLFRKEGQNVTLSCEQNLNHDAMYWYRQDPGQGLRLIYYSQIVNDFQKGDIAEGYSVSREKKESFPLTVTSAQKNPTAFYLCASSKWGFQETQYFGPGTRLLVL.

This rearrangement joins TRBV5-4 to TRBJ2-5; 8 bases line up with TRBD2. The J call is in doubt because the DNA end fits TRBJ2-7 better. CDR1 SGHNT and CDR2 YYREEE come from the germline V gene (reference sequence). The CDR3 consists of 16 residues. The CDR3 bases are TGTGCCAGCAGCCTGTTCACCGGGACTAGACTCGCCGAGCAGTACTTC. It specifies CASSLFTGTRLAEQYF.

The chain links TRBV11-2 to TRBJ1-2; 7 bases are a match to TRBD1. The junction had 6 bases not matched to a gene; V was cut back by 4 bases and J by 4 bases. This CDR3 has 14 amino acids. The germline V gene encodes CDR1 SGHAT and CDR2 FQNNGV. CDR3 DNA sequence: TGTGCCAGCAGCTCCACCTCAGGGGGCTATGGCTACACCTTC. It codes for CASSSTSGGYGYTF.